These T cell receptor beta chains were read from a single sample in a study of cytomegalovirus exposure and HLA in healthy donors. Some clones are missing from TCRdb's copy, which holds only in-frame ones; the method was immunoSEQ multiplex PCR. The table shows 200,000 to 250,000 clones, with about 85% occurring only once. The sequenced sample consisted of PBMCs. Every receptor here comes from a human donor in good health. Each CDR3 is given with its conserved first and last residue. A D gene is named only where the DNA matches it firmly. Clone size is shown for a subset of rows, as once, few, many or a class of expanded clone.

D gene	CDR3 length	V gene	clone size	J gene	CDR3 DNA	CDR3 protein
.	10	TRBV20-1	.	TRBJ2-3	TGCAGTGCCGGCAGGGATACGCAGTATTTT	CSAGRDTQYF
.	18	TRBV6-1	.	TRBJ1-5	TGTGCCAGCAGTGGTCAAATGTTAGACAGTTATAGCAATCAGCCCCAGCATTTT	CASSGQMLDSYSNQPQHF
.	17	TRBV12-2	.	TRBJ2-1	TGTGCAAGTCGCTTAGTTGTAGGGTGGGACAGGTACAATGAGCAGTTCTTC	CASRLVVGWDRYNEQFF
.	13	TRBV28	.	TRBJ2-7	TGTGCCAGCAGTTCACAGGGTACCTACGAGCAGTACTTC	CASSSQGTYEQYF
.	14	TRBV6-5	.	TRBJ2-6	TGTGCCAGTAAGACATCCACTGGGGCCAACGTCCTGACTTTC	CASKTSTGANVLTF
.	14	TRBV28	.	TRBJ1-3	TGTGCCAGCACCCGACGGGGCTCTGGAAACACCATATATTTT	CASTRRGSGNTIYF
TRBD1	15	TRBV29-1	.	TRBJ2-7	TGCAGCGTTGAATACCACAGGGGGCGAGCCTACGAGCAGTACTTC	CSVEYHRGRAYEQYF
.	13	TRBV7-7	.	TRBJ2-5	TGTGCTAGCAGCTCAGGGGCGTATGAGACCCAGTACTTC	CASSSGAYETQYF
.	17	TRBV5-1	.	TRBJ1-1	TGCGCCAGCAGCGGCAATCCGGCAGGGGCAACGAACACTGAAGCTTTCTTT	CASSGNPAGATNTEAFF
.	14	TRBV7-9	once	TRBJ2-7	TGTGCCAGCAGCTCCCCCCGGGCGGGGCTCGAGCAGTACTTC	CASSSPRAGLEQYF
TRBD2	15	TRBV5-1	.	TRBJ2-1	TGCGCCAGCAGCTTGGATAGCGGGAGTTACGGTGAGCAGTTCTTC	CASSLDSGSYGEQFF
TRBD1	18	TRBV15	.	TRBJ1-5	TGTGCCACCAGCAGAGAACGGGACAGGGGGTATAGCAATCAGCCCCAGCATTTT	CATSRERDRGYSNQPQHF
.	14	TRBV7-9	.	TRBJ2-5	TGTGCCAGCAGCTTAAGAGGGGACGGGGGGACCCAGTACTTC	CASSLRGDGGTQYF
TRBD2	13	TRBV6-1	.	TRBJ2-7	TGTGCCAGCAGTGACGGGGGGAACTACGAGCAGTACTTC	CASSDGGNYEQYF
TRBD2	14	TRBV9	.	TRBJ2-1	TGTGCCAGCAGCGCAGGACTAGCGGTAAATGAGCAGTTCTTC	CASSAGLAVNEQFF
TRBD1	16	TRBV5-1	.	TRBJ1-1	TGCGCCAGCAGCTTGGCAGGACAGGGGATCGGCACTGAAGCTTTCTTT	CASSLAGQGIGTEAFF
.	18	TRBV7-9	.	TRBJ2-7	TGTGCCAGCAGCTCCTTTGAGGGAGCCCTAGGAGGACTCTACGAGCAGTACTTC	CASSSFEGALGGLYEQYF